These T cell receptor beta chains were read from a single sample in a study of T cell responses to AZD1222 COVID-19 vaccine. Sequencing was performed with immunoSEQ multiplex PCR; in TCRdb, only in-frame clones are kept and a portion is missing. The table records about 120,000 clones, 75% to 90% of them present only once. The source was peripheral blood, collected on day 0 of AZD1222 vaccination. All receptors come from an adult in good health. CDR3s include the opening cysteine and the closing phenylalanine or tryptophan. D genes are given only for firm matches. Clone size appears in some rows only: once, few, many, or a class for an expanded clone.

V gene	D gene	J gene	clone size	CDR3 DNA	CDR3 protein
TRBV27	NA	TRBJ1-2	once	TGTGCCAGCAGTAACACAGCCACGTATGGCTACACCTTC	CASSNTATYGYTF
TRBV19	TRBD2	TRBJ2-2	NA	TGTGCCAGTCGCGCTTGGCTAGCGGGCAACACCGGGGAGCTGTTTTTT	CASRAWLAGNTGELFF
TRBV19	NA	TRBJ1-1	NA	TGTGCCAGTAGTAACCGGGGAGGGGTTACGACTGAAGCTTTCTTT	CASSNRGGVTTEAFF
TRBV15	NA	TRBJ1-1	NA	TGTGCCACCAGCAGAGAGCTGAGGGGTAACAATGAAGCTTTCTTT	CATSRELRGNNEAFF
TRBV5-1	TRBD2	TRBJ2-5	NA	TGCGCCAGCAGCCGGGAGGGGGTCCAAGAGACCCAGTACTTC	CASSREGVQETQYF
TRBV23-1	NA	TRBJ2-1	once	TGCGCCAGCAGAGGAGGGAGAGAGGGTGAGCAGTTCTTC	CASRGGREGEQFF
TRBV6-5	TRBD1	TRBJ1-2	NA	TGTGCCAGCACCCAACAGGGGGCTGGCTATGGCTACACCTTC	CASTQQGAGYGYTF
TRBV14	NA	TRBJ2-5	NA	TGTGCCAGCAGCCAAGATCTACTAGCCTATGAGACCCAGTACTTC	CASSQDLLAYETQYF
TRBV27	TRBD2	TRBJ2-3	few	TGTGCCAGCAGTTTGGGGCTAGCGGCCACAGATACGCAGTATTTT	CASSLGLAATDTQYF
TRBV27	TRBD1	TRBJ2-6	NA	TGTGCCAGCAGTCCATCCCGAGGACAGGGGGCGGCGAGTGGGGCCAACGTCCTGACTTTC	CASSPSRGQGAASGANVLTF
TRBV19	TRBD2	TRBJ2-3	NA	TGTGCCAGTAGTATGCTGACTAGCGGGAGGGAGTTGAGAGGTACGCAGTATTTT	CASSMLTSGRELRGTQYF
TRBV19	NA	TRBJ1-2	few	TGTGCCAGTAGTCCCTCACGACAGCCGTATGGCTACACCTTC	CASSPSRQPYGYTF
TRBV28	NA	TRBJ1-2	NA	TGTGCCAGCAGTCTCACCCAGGGACTCCAAGCTAACTATGGCTACACCTTC	CASSLTQGLQANYGYTF
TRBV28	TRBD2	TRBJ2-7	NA	TGTGCCAGCAGTTCTAGCGGGAGGACCTACGAGCAGTACTTC	CASSSSGRTYEQYF
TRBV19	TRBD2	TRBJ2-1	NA	TGTGCCAGTAGAAACCTAGCGGGATGGGGTCGGGATGAGCAGTTCTTC	CASRNLAGWGRDEQFF
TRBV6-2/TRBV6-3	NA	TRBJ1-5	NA	TGTGCCAGCAGTTACGGGGGCGTGGAGCCCCAGCATTTT	CASSYGGVEPQHF
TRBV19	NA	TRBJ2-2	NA	TGTGCCAGTAGCCCCGGGGAGGTAGGCACCGGGGAGCTGTTTTTT	CASSPGEVGTGELFF
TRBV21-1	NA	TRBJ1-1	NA	TGTGCCAGCAGCAAAGCGCAGGGGGACACTGAAGCTTTCTTT	CASSKAQGDTEAFF
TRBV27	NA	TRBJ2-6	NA	TGTGCCAGCAGGCCCACGGTGATCTCTGGGGCCAACGTCCTGACTTTC	CASRPTVISGANVLTF
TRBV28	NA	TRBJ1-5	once	TGTGCCAGCTTCTCGGGAAATCAGCCCCAGCATTTT	CASFSGNQPQHF
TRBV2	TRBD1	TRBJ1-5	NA	TGTGCCAGCAGTGAGTTACAGGGGGGGTTGCCCCAGCATTTT	CASSELQGGLPQHF
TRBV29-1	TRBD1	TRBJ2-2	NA	TGCAGCGCCTCGCTTTACACCGGGACAGGGGGAGGCACCGGGGAGCTGTTTTTT	CSASLYTGTGGGTGELFF
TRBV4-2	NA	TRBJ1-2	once	TGTGCCAGCAGCCAAGAGGTCGGACAGAACTATGGCTACACCTTC	CASSQEVGQNYGYTF
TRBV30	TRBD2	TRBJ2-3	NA	TGTGCCTGGAGACGGGCGGGAGTAGGAGCAGATACGCAGTATTTT	CAWRRAGVGADTQYF
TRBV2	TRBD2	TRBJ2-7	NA	TGTGCCAGCACCCCCCGCGCCCCGGTGTTAGCGGGTTCCTACGAGCAGTACTTC	CASTPRAPVLAGSYEQYF
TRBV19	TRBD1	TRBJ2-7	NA	TGTGCCAGTAGTATAGGAAGACAGGGTGCACACGAGCAGTACTTC	CASSIGRQGAHEQYF
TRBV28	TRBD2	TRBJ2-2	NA	TGTGCCAGCAGTTTATTAGCGGGAGCCCCCCACACCGGGGAGCTGTTTTTT	CASSLLAGAPHTGELFF
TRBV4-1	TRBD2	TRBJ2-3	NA	TGCGCCAGCAGCTACTCCCCGGGACTAGCGGGAGGTACAGATACGCAGTATTTT	CASSYSPGLAGGTDTQYF
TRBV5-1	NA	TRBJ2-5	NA	TGCGCCAGCAGCTTGAGGTTCCAAGAGACCCAGTACTTC	CASSLRFQETQYF
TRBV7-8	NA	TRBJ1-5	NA	TGTGCCAGCAGCTTTCGGGATGGCAGGTATCAGCCCCAGCATTTT	CASSFRDGRYQPQHF
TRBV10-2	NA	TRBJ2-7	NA	TGCGCCAGCAGTGTGGGAGCGAACGAGCAGTACTTC	CASSVGANEQYF
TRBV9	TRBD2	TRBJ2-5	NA	TGTGCCAGCAGCGTAGGACTAGCGGGAGGGGAGACCCAGTACTTC	CASSVGLAGGETQYF
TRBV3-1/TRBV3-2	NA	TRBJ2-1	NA	TGTGCCAGCAGCCAGCCGGGACACATTAGGGAGCAGTTCTTC	CASSQPGHIREQFF
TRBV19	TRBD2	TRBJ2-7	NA	TGTGCCAGTACACTAGCGCTAGGTTCGTACTTC	CASTLALGSYF
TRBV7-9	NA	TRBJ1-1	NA	TGTGCCAGCAGCGCCGGGGTTCCCACTGAAGCTTTCTTT	CASSAGVPTEAFF
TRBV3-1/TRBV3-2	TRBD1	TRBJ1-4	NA	TGTGCCAGCAGCACCCCACAGGGGTTGGGTGAAAAACTGTTTTTT	CASSTPQGLGEKLFF
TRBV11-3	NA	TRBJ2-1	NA	TGTGCCAGCAGCTTAGGGGGGTACAATGAGCAGTTCTTC	CASSLGGYNEQFF
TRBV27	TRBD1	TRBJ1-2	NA	TGTGCCAGCAGAGTAACAGGGGGCTATGGCTACACCTTC	CASRVTGGYGYTF
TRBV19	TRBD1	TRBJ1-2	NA	TGTGCCACCGGGGAGGCAGGGGGTTCTAACTATGGCTACACCTTC	CATGEAGGSNYGYTF
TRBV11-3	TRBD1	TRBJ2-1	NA	TGTGCCAGCAGCCGCCGGGACAGGGGGTACGATGAGCAGTTCTTC	CASSRRDRGYDEQFF
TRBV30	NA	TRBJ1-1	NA	TGTGCCTGGAGTGTAAACATTCCCATGAACACTGAAGCTTTCTTT	CAWSVNIPMNTEAFF
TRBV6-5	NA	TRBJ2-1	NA	TGTGCCAGCAGGGGGGGCAGTCTGGGAGAGCAGTTCTTC	CASRGGSLGEQFF
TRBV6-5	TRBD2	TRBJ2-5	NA	TGTGCCAGCTCTGAAAGCGGGAGGACAGAGACCCAGTACTTC	CASSESGRTETQYF
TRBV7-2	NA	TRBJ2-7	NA	TGTGCCAGCAGCTTAGACCCGGGAGCTAAAGCCGAGCAGTACTTC	CASSLDPGAKAEQYF
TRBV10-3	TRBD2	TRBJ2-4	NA	TGTGCCATCAGTGAGTTGGGGGGAGGGAGCAAAAACATTCAGTACTTC	CAISELGGGSKNIQYF
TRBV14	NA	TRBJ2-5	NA	TGTGCCAGCAGCCGGTCGGGGCCAGCTGCCCGGGGGGAGACCCAGTACTTC	CASSRSGPAARGETQYF
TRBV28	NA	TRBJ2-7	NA	TGTGCCAGCAGCCGCTGGGGCTACGAGCAGTACTTC	CASSRWGYEQYF
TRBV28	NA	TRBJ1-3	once	TGTGCCAGCAGTTTTAGTTCCCAGGCGGGTGGAAACACCATATATTTT	CASSFSSQAGGNTIYF
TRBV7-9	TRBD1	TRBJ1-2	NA	TGTGCCAGCAGCTTAGGGACAGGAATTGATGGCTACACCTTC	CASSLGTGIDGYTF
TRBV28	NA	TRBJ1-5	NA	TGTGCCAGCAGTAGCGGGGGCAATCAGCCCCAGCATTTT	CASSSGGNQPQHF
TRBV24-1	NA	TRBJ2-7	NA	TGTGCCACCAGTGTGTCCGGGGTGGAGTACGAGCAGTACTTC	CATSVSGVEYEQYF
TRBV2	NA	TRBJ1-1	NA	TGTGCCAGCAGTGTCGACATGAACACTGAAGCTTTCTTT	CASSVDMNTEAFF
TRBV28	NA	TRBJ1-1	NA	TGTGCCAGCAGTCCGTGGACAGACCTGAACACTGAAGCTTTCTTT	CASSPWTDLNTEAFF
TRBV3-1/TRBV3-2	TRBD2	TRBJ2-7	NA	TGTGCCAGCAGCAAGGGACTAGCGGGAAACTACGAGCAGTACTTC	CASSKGLAGNYEQYF
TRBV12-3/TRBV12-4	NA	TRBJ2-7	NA	TGTGCCAGCAGCCCTGCAGGCTTCTACGAGCAGTACTTC	CASSPAGFYEQYF
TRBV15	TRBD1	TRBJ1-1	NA	TGTGCCACCAGCAGAGTGGGCAGGGGGGGCGTGAACACTGAAGCTTTCTTT	CATSRVGRGGVNTEAFF
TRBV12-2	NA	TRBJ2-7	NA	TGTGCAAGTCGCTGTAGCGGGAGGACTATTAAAACCCACGAGCAGTACTTC	CASRCSGRTIKTHEQYF
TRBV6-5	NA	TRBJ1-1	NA	TGTGCCAGCAGCGCGTCCGGGACATCCCTTTTGGCTTTCTTT	CASSASGTSLLAFF
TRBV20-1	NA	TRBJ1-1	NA	TGCAGTGCTTATTTGAACACTGAAGCTTTCTTT	CSAYLNTEAFF
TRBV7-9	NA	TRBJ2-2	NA	TGTGCCAGCAGCTTAGCGGCTGGATCCGGGGAGCTGTTTTTT	CASSLAAGSGELFF